This is a list of T cell receptor beta chains from one sample in a study of T-cell memory formation after mild COVID-19. In TCRdb, the 5' RACE reads were re-called with MiXCR into one record per CDR3 protein. The table records about 340,000 distinct CDR3 sequences, roughly 14% of them present only once. The specimen sequenced was PBMCs or a T cell subset sorted from them (not recorded which). These receptor sequences come from a man between 18 and 35 years old who had mild COVID-19 (a few samples of this study predate the infection). Cell type and time point are not known. The CDR3 runs from the conserved cysteine through the conserved F or W. Some rows mark clone size as missing; the rest say once, few, many or name a class of expanded clone.

len,j_gene,abundance,v_gene,CDR3aa
15,TRBJ1-1,few,TRBV5-1,CASSLVGGPNTEAFF
12,TRBJ2-7,many,TRBV20-1,CSAARQLGEQYF
13,TRBJ2-3,-,TRBV11-1,CASSPQERDTQYF
13,TRBJ2-4,-,TRBV20-1,CSAGVRAKNIQYF
14,TRBJ2-7,once,TRBV4-1,CASSQAAGRDEQYF
15,TRBJ1-4,many,TRBV5-6,CASSLNRGTNEKLFF
14,TRBJ2-7,few,TRBV29-1,CSALDRASSYEQYF
16,TRBJ1-1,many,TRBV7-8,CASSPPGLGGDTEAFF
16,TRBJ2-2,few,TRBV5-5,CASRRAGTENTGELFF
11,TRBJ2-7,once,TRBV29-1,CSVDGDGEQYF
15,TRBJ2-3,few,TRBV11-2,CASSIWTGITDTQYF
14,TRBJ1-1,many,TRBV5-1,CASRSLQGRTEAFF
14,TRBJ2-1,few,TRBV15,CATSRDPAGNEQFF
14,TRBJ2-5,few,TRBV6-6,CASSRWGAQETQYF